This T cell receptor (beta chain) is drawn from a study of T cell clonotyping in hematopoietic cell transplantation. This CDR3 comprises 14 residues. Germline CDR1 and CDR2: MGHDK and SYGVNS. Trimming cost V 9 bases and J 7 bases; bases outside gene matches: 14. This table comes from immunoSEQ multiplex PCR, and its TCRdb copy is limited to in-frame clones, with some not included. The repertoire holds 9,000 or so clones, with approximately 85% as singletons. As regards this clone: Its cognate antigen is unknown.

Study outcomes and limitations: No sorting was done, leaving CD4 and CD8 contributions mixed. Few recipient clonotypes overlapped donors; over 97% were de novo at given depth. Recipient TCR diversity dropped after transplant; expanded clonotypes rose from day 30 to 180. Broader posttransplant TCR repertoire diversity was predicted by graft donor and pretransplant recipient Inverse Simpson Index values.

This clonotype was sampled from a female patient younger than 45 who had an allogeneic stem cell transplant, so the T cells may come from the graft donor. Some clones in this sample may be carry-over from other donors' samples. The chain is built from TRBV25-1 and TRBJ2-7; 8 nucleotides agree with TRBD1. Material: PBMCs, obtained 180 days after allogeneic stem cell transplant. The CDR3, as DNA: TGTGCCAGGGGAGACAGGGGCGGGTTTGGTGAGCAGTACTTC. Residues: CARGDRGGFGEQYF.